This entry describes one T cell receptor (beta chain). Antigen: not known. This sample was included in a study of CD4 T cells in relation to SARS-CoV-2 and coronaviruses. Study-wide results and limits: Pre-pandemic and post-infection samples never came from the same donor.

CD4+ T cells from unexposed donors were obtained before the COVID-19 pandemic (2011-2018). Isolation of CD4+ T cells took place after approximately 10 days in culture. The assay was immunoSEQ multiplex PCR, and TCRdb's table has in-frame clones only and misses some. The sample includes about 19,000 clones, 70% to 80% seen only once; the top ten take approximately 23%. Germline CDR1 reads MNHEY; CDR2 reads SVGEGT. Trimming took 4 bases from V and 0 from J; bases not matched to a gene: 9. This CDR3 region has 17 residues. Source material: CD4+ T cells from PBMCs, cultured in vitro. The gene calls are TRBV6-2 or TRBV6-3 and TRBJ2-5, with 9 bases fitting TRBD2. This receptor was taken from a human donor in good health. This CDR3 is CASSWVAGEMNQETQYF. DNA for the CDR3: TGTGCCAGCAGTTGGGTAGCGGGGGAGATGAACCAAGAGACCCAGTACTTC.